Listed below are T cell receptor beta chains from one sample, sequenced in a study of T cells after yellow fever vaccination. TCRdb redid the calling of the 5' RACE reads with MiXCR, one entry per CDR3 protein. The table has 340,000 or so distinct CDR3 sequences, roughly an eighth seen once. Source: CD4+ T cells sorted from PBMCs, taken 15 days after the yellow fever booster vaccination. These receptors were taken from a man between 18 and 29 years old who received the YFV17D yellow fever vaccine. CDR3s include the opening cysteine and the closing phenylalanine or tryptophan. The order of the fields is clone size, J gene, V gene, D gene, CDR3 protein, CDR3 DNA. The D gene is left open where the match is weak. Only some rows state a clone size, as once, few, many or a class for expanded clones.

size: many
J: TRBJ2-5
V: TRBV7-3
D: TRBD1
CDR3: CASSFDGDRRRETQYF
DNA: TGTGCCAGCAGCTTCGACGGGGACAGGCGTAGGGAGACCCAGTACTTC

size: NA
J: TRBJ1-2
V: TRBV4-2
D: TRBD1
CDR3: CASSQDEGADYGYTF
DNA: TGTGCCAGCAGCCAAGATGAGGGGGCGGACTATGGCTACACCTTC

size: many
J: TRBJ1-1
V: TRBV18
D: NA
CDR3: CASSPQGLDTEAFF
DNA: TGCGCCAGCAGCCCCCAGGGATTGGACACTGAAGCTTTCTTT

size: NA
J: TRBJ2-5
V: TRBV13
D: NA
CDR3: CASSPRSLGLGETQYF
DNA: TGTGCCAGCAGCCCACGCTCTCTAGGTCTCGGGGAGACCCAGTACTTC

size: many
J: TRBJ2-7
V: TRBV7-9
D: NA
CDR3: CASSSTTGSYEQYF
DNA: TGTGCCAGCAGCTCGACGACGGGCTCCTACGAGCAGTACTTC

size: NA
J: TRBJ1-1
V: TRBV19
D: NA
CDR3: CASSPPRVDTEAFF
DNA: TGTGCCAGTAGTCCCCCCAGGGTTGACACTGAAGCTTTCTTT

size: NA
J: TRBJ1-4
V: TRBV5-6
D: NA
CDR3: CASSLEYRAENEKLFF
DNA: TGTGCCAGCAGCTTGGAGTACAGGGCAGAGAATGAAAAACTGTTTTTT

size: few
J: TRBJ2-1
V: TRBV7-9
D: NA
CDR3: CASRKDSYNEQFF
DNA: TGTGCCAGCCGGAAGGACTCCTACAATGAGCAGTTCTTC

size: NA
J: TRBJ2-3
V: TRBV5-1
D: NA
CDR3: CASSFLLGDTQYF
DNA: TGCGCCAGCAGCTTTTTACTGGGAGATACGCAGTATTTT

size: NA
J: TRBJ2-3
V: TRBV2
D: TRBD2
CDR3: CASGGTSGTDTQYF
DNA: TGTGCCAGCGGAGGGACTAGCGGCACAGATACGCAGTATTTT

size: many
J: TRBJ1-5
V: TRBV20-1
D: NA
CDR3: CSARDRDVHQPQHF
DNA: TGCAGTGCTAGAGACAGGGATGTCCACCAGCCCCAGCATTTT

size: NA
J: TRBJ1-2
V: TRBV7-8
D: TRBD1
CDR3: CASSLRFLDRGPNYGYTF
DNA: TGTGCCAGCAGCTTGAGGTTTCTGGACAGGGGCCCTAACTATGGCTACACCTTC

size: few
J: TRBJ1-3
V: TRBV10-3
D: NA
CDR3: CAISVRTAGNTIYF
DNA: TGTGCCATCAGTGTGAGGACGGCTGGAAACACCATATATTTT

size: NA
J: TRBJ1-1
V: TRBV6-5
D: NA
CDR3: CASSYQGGLEAFF
DNA: TGTGCCAGCAGTTACCAGGGTGGGCTTGAAGCTTTCTTT

size: NA
J: TRBJ2-7
V: TRBV5-1
D: NA
CDR3: CASSLALAGEQYF
DNA: TGCGCCAGCAGCTTGGCCCTGGCCGGCGAGCAGTACTTC

size: NA
J: TRBJ2-3
V: TRBV6-1
D: NA
CDR3: CASNWRGQLDTQYF
DNA: TGTGCCAGCAATTGGAGGGGGCAACTAGATACGCAGTATTTT

size: NA
J: TRBJ1-2
V: TRBV4-1
D: NA
CDR3: CASSQGDGNYGYTF
DNA: TGCGCCAGCAGCCAAGGGGACGGTAACTATGGCTACACCTTC

size: few
J: TRBJ2-1
V: TRBV2
D: NA
CDR3: CASSEGEQFF
DNA: TGTGCCAGCAGTGAGGGTGAGCAGTTCTTC

size: many
J: TRBJ1-5
V: TRBV28
D: TRBD1
CDR3: CASSPTGRNQPQHF
DNA: TGTGCCAGCAGTCCGACAGGGCGCAATCAGCCCCAGCATTTT

size: few
J: TRBJ2-7
V: TRBV5-1
D: NA
CDR3: CASSSGAGNTYEQYF
DNA: TGCGCCAGCAGCTCCGGCGCGGGTAACACCTACGAGCAGTACTTC

size: few
J: TRBJ1-4
V: TRBV7-9
D: NA
CDR3: CATEEGLDEKLFF
DNA: TGTGCCACCGAGGAAGGGTTGGATGAAAAACTGTTTTTT

size: many
J: TRBJ2-3
V: TRBV11-2
D: NA
CDR3: CASSLLVDTQYF
DNA: TGTGCCAGCAGCCTCCTAGTAGATACGCAGTATTTT

size: few
J: TRBJ1-5
V: TRBV19
D: TRBD1
CDR3: CASRIGTGVNQPQHF
DNA: TGTGCCAGTAGGATTGGGACAGGGGTCAATCAGCCCCAGCATTTT

size: few
J: TRBJ2-1
V: TRBV7-9
D: TRBD2
CDR3: CASIKWLAGENEQFF
DNA: TGTGCCAGCATTAAATGGCTAGCGGGGGAAAATGAGCAGTTCTTC

size: NA
J: TRBJ2-3
V: TRBV24-1
D: NA
CDR3: CATSGRTGTQYF
DNA: TGTGCCACCAGTGGCCGCACGGGTACGCAGTATTTT

size: NA
J: TRBJ1-6
V: TRBV9
D: NA
CDR3: CASSVEGIGAPLHF
DNA: TGTGCCAGCAGCGTCGAGGGGATAGGTGCACCCCTCCACTTT

size: many
J: TRBJ2-5
V: TRBV24-1
D: NA
CDR3: CATSDWGHQETQYF
DNA: TGTGCCACCAGTGACTGGGGACACCAAGAGACCCAGTACTTC

size: few
J: TRBJ1-5
V: TRBV12-5
D: NA
CDR3: CASSLGQMALQPQHF
DNA: TGTGCTAGTAGTTTGGGCCAGATGGCCCTTCAGCCCCAGCATTTT

size: few
J: TRBJ2-5
V: TRBV10-3
D: TRBD2
CDR3: CAVGLAGQETQYF
DNA: TGTGCCGTAGGACTAGCGGGACAAGAGACCCAGTACTTC

size: NA
J: TRBJ2-3
V: TRBV25-1
D: TRBD1
CDR3: CASSEWGRGRGTDTQYF
DNA: TGTGCCAGCAGTGAATGGGGTAGGGGGCGAGGCACAGATACGCAGTATTTT

size: many
J: TRBJ2-5
V: TRBV6-5
D: TRBD2
CDR3: CASSPAGDPYQETQYF
DNA: TGTGCCAGCAGTCCAGCGGGGGACCCGTACCAAGAGACCCAGTACTTC

size: NA
J: TRBJ1-2
V: TRBV20-1
D: NA
CDR3: CSATPSHYGYTF
DNA: TGCAGTGCTACCCCATCCCACTATGGCTACACCTTC

size: NA
J: TRBJ2-3
V: TRBV29-1
D: NA
CDR3: CSAEVTGSTDTQYF
DNA: TGCAGCGCTGAAGTCACAGGCAGCACAGATACGCAGTATTTT

size: NA
J: TRBJ1-4
V: TRBV9
D: TRBD1
CDR3: CASSASGTGTEKLFF
DNA: TGTGCCAGCAGCGCCTCCGGGACAGGGACGGAAAAACTGTTTTTT

size: NA
J: TRBJ2-3
V: TRBV6-5
D: TRBD2
CDR3: CAAELAGGPSDTQYF
DNA: TGTGCCGCCGAACTAGCGGGGGGGCCGTCAGATACGCAGTATTTT

size: NA
J: TRBJ2-5
V: TRBV7-2
D: NA
CDR3: CASSLRGAASGESQYF
DNA: TGTGCCAGCAGCTTGAGGGGGGCCGCTTCAGGGGAGTCCCAGTACTTC

size: few
J: TRBJ1-2
V: TRBV7-2
D: NA
CDR3: CASSFYTDYGYTF
DNA: TGTGCCAGCAGCTTCTACACCGACTATGGCTACACCTTC

size: NA
J: TRBJ1-2
V: TRBV27
D: NA
CDR3: CASSLLSGVNYGYTF
DNA: TGTGCCAGCAGTTTATTATCAGGAGTTAACTATGGCTACACCTTC

size: NA
J: TRBJ2-2
V: TRBV19
D: TRBD2
CDR3: CASSTTSGGLPFRELFF
DNA: TGTGCCAGTAGTACTACTAGCGGGGGGCTCCCATTTCGGGAGCTGTTTTTT

size: few
J: TRBJ1-2
V: TRBV7-9
D: TRBD1
CDR3: CASSAQQGRVDLYGYTF
DNA: TGTGCCAGCAGTGCCCAACAGGGGCGCGTGGATTTGTATGGCTACACCTTC

size: many
J: TRBJ1-6
V: TRBV9
D: TRBD1
CDR3: CASSPFDRDRNSPLHF
DNA: TGTGCCAGCAGCCCCTTTGACCGGGACAGAAATTCACCCCTCCACTTT

size: NA
J: TRBJ1-2
V: TRBV20-1
D: TRBD1
CDR3: CSAAAGTGGLYGYTF
DNA: TGCAGTGCTGCTGCCGGGACAGGGGGGCTCTATGGCTACACCTTC

size: NA
J: TRBJ2-1
V: TRBV7-2
D: TRBD2
CDR3: CASSPPLAGIGNEQFF
DNA: TGTGCCAGCAGCCCCCCACTAGCGGGGATAGGAAATGAGCAGTTCTTC

size: few
J: TRBJ1-5
V: TRBV6-1
D: NA
CDR3: CASSEGANSNQPQHF
DNA: TGTGCCAGCAGTGAGGGAGCCAATAGCAATCAGCCCCAGCATTTT

size: NA
J: TRBJ2-5
V: TRBV4-1
D: NA
CDR3: CASSPSAGLAETQYF
DNA: TGCGCCAGCAGCCCAAGCGCAGGGTTAGCAGAGACCCAGTACTTC

size: NA
J: TRBJ1-5
V: TRBV12-3/TRBV12-4
D: NA
CDR3: CASRQGTGSGPQHF
DNA: TGTGCCAGCAGACAGGGAACAGGGTCCGGACCCCAGCATTTT

size: few
J: TRBJ2-5
V: TRBV5-1
D: NA
CDR3: CASSLRSPGGEETQYF
DNA: TGCGCCAGCAGCTTGCGAAGTCCCGGGGGAGAAGAGACCCAGTACTTC

size: NA
J: TRBJ2-2
V: TRBV11-1
D: NA
CDR3: CASSLDLTRSGELFF
DNA: TGTGCCAGCAGCTTAGACCTCACTAGATCCGGGGAGCTGTTTTTT

size: NA
J: TRBJ2-5
V: TRBV7-2
D: TRBD2
CDR3: CASSLGARLAVVETQYF
DNA: TGTGCCAGCAGCTTAGGGGCTAGGCTAGCGGTGGTAGAGACCCAGTACTTC

size: NA
J: TRBJ1-5
V: TRBV20-1
D: TRBD1
CDR3: CSASPGTEERPQHF
DNA: TGCAGTGCTAGTCCCGGGACAGAAGAAAGGCCCCAGCATTTT

size: NA
J: TRBJ2-3
V: TRBV7-9
D: NA
CDR3: CASSSQGTSTDTQYF
DNA: TGTGCCAGCAGCTCACAGGGGACTAGCACAGATACGCAGTATTTT

size: few
J: TRBJ2-6
V: TRBV29-1
D: TRBD1
CDR3: CSVGQGTGANVLTF
DNA: TGCAGCGTGGGACAGGGGACCGGGGCCAACGTCCTGACTTTC

size: few
J: TRBJ2-3
V: TRBV5-1
D: TRBD2
CDR3: CASSRGTSGSRDTQYF
DNA: TGCGCCAGCAGCAGGGGGACTAGCGGGAGCCGGGATACGCAGTATTTT

size: NA
J: TRBJ1-3
V: TRBV10-3
D: TRBD1
CDR3: CAIKQDRVSGNTIYF
DNA: TGTGCCATCAAGCAAGACAGGGTCTCCGGAAACACCATATATTTT

size: few
J: TRBJ2-3
V: TRBV7-2
D: TRBD2
CDR3: CASSLEPGTSGGAIDTQYF
DNA: TGTGCCAGCAGCTTGGAGCCCGGGACTAGCGGGGGGGCCATAGATACGCAGTATTTT

size: few
J: TRBJ2-4
V: TRBV4-3
D: NA
CDR3: CASSRSSDTNIQYF
DNA: TGCGCCAGCAGCAGGAGTAGCGATACCAACATTCAGTACTTC

size: few
J: TRBJ1-5
V: TRBV30
D: NA
CDR3: CAWSNRVDQPQHF
DNA: TGTGCCTGGAGTAACAGGGTGGATCAGCCCCAGCATTTT

size: NA
J: TRBJ1-1
V: TRBV5-1
D: TRBD1
CDR3: CASSLSGTGFNEAFF
DNA: TGCGCCAGCAGCTTGTCGGGGACAGGGTTCAATGAAGCTTTCTTT